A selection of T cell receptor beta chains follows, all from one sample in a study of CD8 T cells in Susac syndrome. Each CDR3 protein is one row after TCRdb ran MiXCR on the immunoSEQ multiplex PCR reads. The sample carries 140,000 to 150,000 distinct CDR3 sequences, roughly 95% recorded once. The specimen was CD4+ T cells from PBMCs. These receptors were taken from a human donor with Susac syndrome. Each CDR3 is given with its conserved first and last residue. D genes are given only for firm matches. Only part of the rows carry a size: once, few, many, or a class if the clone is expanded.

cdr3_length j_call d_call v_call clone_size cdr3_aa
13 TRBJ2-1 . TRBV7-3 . CASSLMGLSEQFF
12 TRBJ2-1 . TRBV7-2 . CASSLFEDEQFF
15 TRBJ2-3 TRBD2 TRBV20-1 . CSAKTSGGATDTQYF
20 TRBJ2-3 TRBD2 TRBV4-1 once CASSQDRLAGTATTHHTQYF
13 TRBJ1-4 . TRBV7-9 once CASSPVVGEKLFF
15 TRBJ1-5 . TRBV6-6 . CASNRGWDTNQPQHF
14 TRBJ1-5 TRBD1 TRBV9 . CASRRGQEAQPQHF
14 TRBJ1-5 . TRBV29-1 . CSVGGQSHNQPQHF
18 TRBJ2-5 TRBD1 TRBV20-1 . CSALWGQGSTWDQETQYF
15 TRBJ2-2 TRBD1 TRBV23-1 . CASCRDRGYTGELFF
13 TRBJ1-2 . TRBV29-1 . CSVGQIVGYGYTF
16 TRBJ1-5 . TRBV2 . CASSQDSGGGNQPQHF
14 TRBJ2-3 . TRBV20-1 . CSAVGGSGTDTQYF
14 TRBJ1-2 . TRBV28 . CASSLGASNYGYTF
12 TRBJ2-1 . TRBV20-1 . CRPSGGTNEQFF
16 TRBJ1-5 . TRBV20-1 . CSAKGRDWYSNQPQHF
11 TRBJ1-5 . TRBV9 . CASSAKQPQHF
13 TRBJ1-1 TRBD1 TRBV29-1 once CSVGQGLNTEAFF
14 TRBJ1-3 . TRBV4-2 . CASTRGGSGNTIYF
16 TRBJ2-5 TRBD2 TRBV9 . CASSVAAGGVRETQYF
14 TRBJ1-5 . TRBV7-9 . CASSLGGGLQPQHF
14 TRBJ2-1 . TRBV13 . CASSPTRAYNEQFF
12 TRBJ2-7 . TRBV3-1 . CASSQYRDSRYF
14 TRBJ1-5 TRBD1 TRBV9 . CASSVGTGDQPQHF
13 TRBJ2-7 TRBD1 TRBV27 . CASSPQGKYEQYF
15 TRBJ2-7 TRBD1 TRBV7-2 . CASSPGTVKTYEQYF
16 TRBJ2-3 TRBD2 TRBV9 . CASSVQAGVSTDTQYF
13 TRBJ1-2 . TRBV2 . CASSEVRQGGYTF
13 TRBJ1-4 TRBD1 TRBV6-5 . CASSRTGDEKLFF
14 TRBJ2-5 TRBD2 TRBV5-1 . CASSLGRARETQYF
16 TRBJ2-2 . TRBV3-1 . CASSQEGGLWTGELFF
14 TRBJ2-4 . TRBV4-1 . CASSQETGQDIQYF
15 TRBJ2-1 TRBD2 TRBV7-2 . CASSLAGRVDNEQFF
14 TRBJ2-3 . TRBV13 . CASSVTARTDTQYF
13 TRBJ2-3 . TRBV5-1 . CASSLASGDTQYF
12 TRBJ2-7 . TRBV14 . CASSHSVVEQYF
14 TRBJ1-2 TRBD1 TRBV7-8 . CASSPRTGTYGYTF
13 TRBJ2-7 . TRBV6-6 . CASSYSLGAEQYF
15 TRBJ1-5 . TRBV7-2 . CASSPSGNRHQPQHF
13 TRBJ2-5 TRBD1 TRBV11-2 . CASSSTGVETQYF
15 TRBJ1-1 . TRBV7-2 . CASSLVGPGPTKAFF
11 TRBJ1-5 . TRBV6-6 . CASGTTQPQHF
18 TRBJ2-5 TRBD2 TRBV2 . CASSGPPTSGIIQETQYF
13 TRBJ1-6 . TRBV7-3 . CASSENLNRPLHF
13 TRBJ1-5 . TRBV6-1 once CASSSLRDQPQHF
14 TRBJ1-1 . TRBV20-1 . CSARKETVGTEAFF
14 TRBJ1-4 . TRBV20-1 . CSAFPGGSIEKLFF